Presented here are 16 T cell receptor beta chains from one specimen sequenced in a study of T cells in Graves' hyperthyroidism and ophthalmopathy. Researchers amplified the TCR beta CDR3 regions from RNA transcripts. Researchers ran a first-round RT-PCR on the TCR CDR3 using the HTBI primer set. TCRdb fed the multiplex PCR reads into MiXCR, producing one record per CDR3 protein. The sample has around 290,000 distinct CDR3 sequences, roughly 13% seen once. The sample taken for sequencing was blood. Receptors originate from a woman in her thirties or forties with Graves' hyperthyroidism.

The sample holds many counts of this clonotype. A read error may produce the germline difference seen at one junction end. The chain uses TRBV12-3 or TRBV12-4 and TRBJ2-1; TRBD2 matches at 9 bases. CDR3 length: 15 residues. The CDR3 region is CASSLAGVPYNEQFF. In DNA, the CDR3 is TGTGCCAGCAGCTTAGCGGGAGTGCCCTACAATGAGCAGTTCTTC.

Turning to this clonotype: The CDR3 does not close with the conserved phenylalanine or tryptophan, likely indicating a read error. The rearrangement joins TRBV25-1 to TRBJ2-2, with D possibly TRBD1 on 5 matching bases. V dropped 8 bases and J dropped 0 bases, with 10 bases sitting between them. Germline loops: CDR1 MGHDK, CDR2 SYGVNS. The CDR3 is 14 amino acids. The CDR3 DNA sequence: TGTGCCAGCGCCCAGGGAACGAACACCGGGGAGCTGTTTTCT. This encodes CASAQGTNTGELFS.

This clonotype was picked up many times. The CDR3 nucleotides are TGTGCCAGCAGCCGCGCTAGCGGGAGCTACGAGCAGTACTTC. Translating it yields CASSRASGSYEQYF. The chain employs TRBV7-8 and TRBJ2-7; 10 bases line up with TRBD2. Germline CDR1 SGHVS, CDR2 FQNEAQ. The CDR3 covers 14 residues. V trimming: 5 bases; J trimming: 3 bases; junction bases outside the gene matches: 4.

This clonotype has a count of ten or more. The chain employs TRBV20-1 and TRBJ1-1, with 7 bases fitting TRBD1. This CDR3 contains 12 residues. Looked up from germline, CDR1 is DFQATT and CDR2 is SNEGSKA (reference sequence). Losses at the gene ends were 1 base for V and 8 bases for J; bases not matched to a gene: 4. The chain's CDR3 is CSARGGDSEAFF. CDR3 nucleotide sequence: TGCAGTGCTAGAGGAGGGGACAGCGAAGCTTTCTTT.

This clonotype was seen only a few times. The rearrangement joins TRBV11-3 to TRBJ2-5; tentative D call: TRBD2 (7 bases). CDR1 is SGHNT, CDR2 YENEEA, per germline. The CDR3 is 14 amino acids. V lost 5 bases, J lost 4 bases, and 14 bases lay in between. The DNA of the CDR3 is TGTGCCAGCAGCCCTCTGCGGGGGCCAGAGACCCAGTACTTC. Its translation: CASSPLRGPETQYF.

This clonotype was recorded at least ten times. The chain is built from TRBV18 and TRBJ1-5; the match to TRBD1 covers 8 bases. Unmatched junction bases numbered 6, after V lost 2 bases and J lost 6 bases. The germline gives CDR1 KGHSH, CDR2 LQKENI. The CDR3 runs 15 residues. The CDR3 region is CASSPDRGRSQPQHF. The CDR3 DNA reads as TGTGCCAGCTCACCAGACAGGGGAAGGAGTCAGCCCCAGCATTTT.

This clonotype was recorded a few times. The chain carries TRBV6-6 and TRBJ2-7, with TRBD2 matching 7 bases. The V gene end was trimmed by 2 bases and the J gene end by 4 bases; junction bases not matched to a gene: 8. Germline CDR1 MNHNY, CDR2 SVGAGI (reference sequence). The CDR3 length is 15 residues. CDR3 residues: CASSYRTGLIYEQYF. The CDR3 DNA follows: TGTGCCAGCAGTTACAGAACGGGACTAATATACGAGCAGTACTTC.

The sample holds a few counts of this clonotype. The chain has TRBV10-3 and TRBJ2-2, with TRBD2 matching over 10 bases. J lost 1 base, V lost 10 bases, and 6 bases had no gene match. The CDR3 has 15 amino acids. Germline CDR1 reads ENHRY; CDR2 reads SYGVKD. The DNA of the CDR3 is TGTGCCACCGGAGGGACTAGCGAGAACACCGGGGAGCTGTTTTTT. Its translation: CATGGTSENTGELFF.

This chain connects TRBV14 to TRBJ2-6; 12 nucleotides agree with TRBD1. Germline CDR1 is SGHDN and CDR2 is FVKESK. CDR3 length: 16 amino acids. The ends lost 4 bases at V and 3 bases at J; junction bases unmatched: 1. For the CDR3, the DNA is TGTGCCAGCAGCCGGGACAGGGGGCTTGGGGCCAACGTCCTGACTTTC. This sequence encodes CASSRDRGLGANVLTF. Full variable domain (missing parts from reference TRBV14 and TRBJ2-6): EAGVTQFPSHSVIEKGQTVTLRCDPISGHDNLYWYRRVMGKEIKFLLHFVKESKQDESGMPNNRFLAERTGGTYSTLKVQPAELEDSGVYFCASSRDRGLGANVLTFGAGSRLTVL.

The CDR3 spells CASSLILAGYNEQFF. The CDR3 coding sequence is TGTGCCAGCAGCTTGATTCTAGCGGGCTACAATGAGCAGTTCTTC. J is TRBJ2-1 and V is TRBV5-8; 8 bases agree with TRBD2. The CDR3 is made up of 15 amino acids. Germline lookup yields CDR1 SGHTS and CDR2 YDEGEE. J gave up 3 bases and V 1 base, and 3 bases lay outside the gene matches. Supplemented by reference TRBV5-8 and TRBJ2-1, the full variable domain reads EAGVTQSPTHLIKTRGQQATLRCSPISGHTSVYWYQQALGLGLQFLLWYDEGEERNRGNFPPRFSGRQFPNYSSELNVNALELEDSALYLCASSLILAGYNEQFFGPGTRLTVL.

This clonotype has more than one count but fewer than ten. V usage is TRBV5-4 and J usage is TRBJ2-6, with 8 bases lining up with TRBD1. The CDR3 is made up of 14 amino acids. J was trimmed by 2 bases and V by 10 bases; bases with no gene match: 5. From germline, CDR1 is SGHNT and CDR2 YYREEE (reference sequence). For the CDR3, the DNA is TGTGCCCCTGGGGACAGGACTGGGGCCAACGTCCTGACTTTC. The encoded protein is CAPGDRTGANVLTF.

The genes are TRBV15 and TRBJ2-3, with 7 nucleotides matching TRBD1. This CDR3 region has 15 residues. Per the germline V gene, CDR1 is LNHNV and CDR2 is YYDKDF (reference sequence). V lost 3 bases and J lost 0; bases outside the gene matches: 3. CDR3 sequence (DNA): TGTGCCACCAGCAGCGGGACAGCTAGCACAGATACGCAGTATTTT. Its protein product is CATSSGTASTDTQYF.

The sample holds many counts of this clonotype. The V gene is TRBV6-2 or TRBV6-3, the J gene TRBJ2-5; D not certain. Germline CDR1 and CDR2: MNHEY and SVGEGT. Between the trimmed V and J ends, which lost 4 bases and 5 bases, there was a span of 5 bases. CDR3 size: 11 residues. The DNA for the CDR3 is TGTGCCAGCAGTTGGCGGGAGACCCAGTACTTC. This gives the protein CASSWRETQYF.

This clonotype has ten or more counts. This chain joins TRBV19 and TRBJ1-1; no definite D call. This CDR3 contains 13 residues. CDR1 and CDR2 from the germline V gene are LNHDA and SQIVND (reference sequence). The germline V and J ends were trimmed by 7 bases and 1 base, with 10 bases remaining between them. CDR3 sequence: CASTSPKNTEAFF. For the CDR3, the DNA is TGTGCCAGTACCTCCCCCAAGAACACTGAAGCTTTCTTT.

In its sample, this clonotype was seen once. The chain has TRBV5-1 and TRBJ2-1; TRBD2 is a possible D gene (6 bases). The germline V and J ends were trimmed by 4 bases and 1 base, with 15 bases remaining between them. Germline CDR1 and CDR2: SGHRS and YFSETQ. This CDR3 region has 16 residues. CDR3 bases: TGCGCCAGCAGCCTGTCCGGGACTGGGTCCTACAATGAGCAGTTCTTC. Residues: CASSLSGTGSYNEQFF.

This chain uses TRBV20-1 with TRBJ2-1; 14 bases fit TRBD2. Germline-derived CDR1 and CDR2 are DFQATT and SNEGSKA (reference sequence). V was clipped by 7 bases and J by 5 bases; unmatched bases: 10. CDR3 length equals 16 residues. This CDR3 reads CSVSRLAGGPDNEQFF. In nucleotides, the CDR3 is TGCAGTGTCTCCCGACTAGCGGGAGGGCCCGACAATGAGCAGTTCTTC.